What follows are 26 T cell receptor beta chains derived from one specimen sequenced in a study of cytomegalovirus exposure and HLA in healthy donors. Primers for the PCR totalled 60 Vbeta and 13 Jbeta. Only in-frame clones appear in the TCRdb table, and some are missing; sequencing was by immunoSEQ multiplex PCR. Of under 200,000 clones listed, roughly 80% are singletons. The sequenced sample consisted of PBMCs. The receptors were gathered from a young woman in good health and CMV-seropositive.

The chain carries TRBV5-1 and TRBJ1-5, with TRBD1 as a possible D gene (5 bases). The germline gives CDR1 SGHRS, CDR2 YFSETQ. V dropped 1 base and J dropped 5 bases, with 10 bases sitting between them. CDR3 size: 14 residues. CDR3 sequence: CASSLQGGDQPQHF. As DNA, the CDR3 is TGCGCCAGCAGCTTGCAGGGAGGGGATCAGCCCCAGCATTTT. Variable domain in full (rest from reference TRBV5-1 and TRBJ1-5): KAGVTQTPRYLIKTRGQQVTLSCSPISGHRSVSWYQQTPGQGLQFLFEYFSETQRNKGNFPGRFSGRQFSNSRSEMNVSTLELGDSALYLCASSLQGGDQPQHFGDGTRLSIL.

The chain recombines TRBV5-1 with TRBJ2-7, with a possible D match to TRBD1 (6 bases). Germline V CDR1 and CDR2: SGHRS, YFSETQ. This CDR3 is built from 14 residues. Trimming shortened V by 2 bases and J by 0 bases, and 9 bases separated the two germline ends. Here the CDR3 reads CASSLAGDSYEQYF. CDR3 nucleotide sequence: TGCGCCAGCAGCTTAGCAGGGGACTCCTACGAGCAGTACTTC.

J is TRBJ1-3 and V is TRBV5-1, with TRBD1 identical over 7 bases. CDR3 size: 15 residues. The germline V gene encodes CDR1 SGHRS and CDR2 YFSETQ. V shed 3 bases, J shed 0 bases, and the junction held 3 bases outside the gene matches. This CDR3 reads CASSYTGDSGNTIYF. The CDR3 region has the DNA TGCGCCAGCAGCTACACAGGGGACTCTGGAAACACCATATATTTT. The entire variable domain, with the rest obtained from reference TRBV5-1 and TRBJ1-3, is as follows: KAGVTQTPRYLIKTRGQQVTLSCSPISGHRSVSWYQQTPGQGLQFLFEYFSETQRNKGNFPGRFSGRQFSNSRSEMNVSTLELGDSALYLCASSYTGDSGNTIYFGEGSWLTVV.

The chain uses TRBV6-5 and TRBJ2-2, with D perhaps matching TRBD2 (5 bases). The CDR3 is 15 amino acids. Trimming stripped 6 bases from V and 7 bases from J, with 18 bases between. Germline V gene lookup returns CDR1 MNHEY and CDR2 SVGAGI. The CDR3 reads CASSRGSEAVGELFF. The CDR3 DNA is TGTGCCAGCAGCCGAGGGTCAGAGGCGGTCGGGGAGCTGTTTTTT.

A note on this clone: One junction end disagrees with the germline gene, perhaps due to a read error. The J gene is TRBJ2-1, the V gene TRBV9; D is possibly TRBD2 (5 bases). Germline loops: CDR1 SGDLS, CDR2 YYNGEE. The CDR3 is 14 residues long. This CDR3 reads CAGSVGVSGNEQFF. CDR3 nucleotide sequence: TGTGCCGGCAGCGTTGGCGTAAGCGGTAATGAGCAGTTCTTC.

The chain has TRBV11-2 and TRBJ1-4, with 9 bases matching TRBD1. Germline V gene lookup returns CDR1 SGHAT and CDR2 FQNNGV. The CDR3 runs 15 residues. Unmatched junction bases numbered 6, after V lost 5 bases and J lost 5 bases. The CDR3 coding sequence is TGTGCCAGCAGCCCCCGGACAGGGGCCAATGAAAAACTGTTTTTT. Protein product: CASSPRTGANEKLFF.

The chain is built from TRBV6-6 and TRBJ2-7; D ambiguous. Trimming removed 8 bases from V and 3 bases from J, with 17 bases in between. The CDR3 spans 14 residues. From germline, CDR1 is MNHNY and CDR2 SVGAGI (reference sequence). CDR3 nucleotide sequence: TGTGCCAGCTTCCGTGCGGCAAATCACTACGAGCAGTACTTC. Translating gives CASFRAANHYEQYF.

This clone was seen a few times. J is TRBJ2-1 and V is TRBV15; D not resolved. CDR1 and CDR2 (germline): LNHNV, YYDKDF (reference sequence). This CDR3 has 16 amino acids. V lost 0 bases and J lost 1, with 10 bases in between. This CDR3 is CATSRDQTTSYNEQFF. For the CDR3, the DNA is TGTGCCACCAGCAGAGATCAGACAACATCCTACAATGAGCAGTTCTTC.

The chain couples TRBV4-1 to TRBJ1-1; possibly TRBD1 for D (6 bases). V lost 0 bases and J 5 bases, leaving 13 bases between the germline ends. The CDR3 totals 15 residues. Germline V gene data show CDR1 as MGHRA and CDR2 as YSYEKL. The CDR3 is CASSQDTNRETEAFF. CDR3 bases: TGCGCCAGCAGCCAAGATACAAACAGGGAGACTGAAGCTTTCTTT.

The chain recombines TRBV19 with TRBJ1-1; no clear D gene. CDR1 is LNHDA and CDR2 is SQIVND in the germline V gene (reference sequence). The ends were cut back, 4 bases at V and 4 bases at J, with 13 bases in the middle. CDR3 length: 14 residues. DNA of the CDR3: TGTGCCAGTAGTACCCCTGGATCGGGCACTGAAGCTTTCTTT. As protein: CASSTPGSGTEAFF. Drawing the rest from reference TRBV19 and TRBJ1-1, the complete variable domain is DGGITQSPKYLFRKEGQNVTLSCEQNLNHDAMYWYRQDPGQGLRLIYYSQIVNDFQKGDIAEGYSVSREKKESFPLTVTSAQKNPTAFYLCASSTPGSGTEAFFGQGTRLTVV.

The chain has TRBV7-9 and TRBJ1-2, with D possibly matching TRBD1 (5 bases). V lost 1 base and J 4 bases, leaving 10 bases between the germline ends. The CDR3 covers 14 residues. The germline V gene encodes CDR1 SEHNR and CDR2 FQNEAQ (reference sequence). Written as DNA, the CDR3 is TGTGCCAGCAGCTTAGGGGGCAGTTTCTATGGCTACACCTTC. Translating it yields CASSLGGSFYGYTF.

The chain couples TRBV5-1 to TRBJ1-2; TRBD1 is a possible D gene (5 bases). There are 15 residues in the CDR3. Germline V lookup: CDR1 SGHRS, CDR2 YFSETQ. Deletions cut 2 bases from V and 1 base from J, with 12 bases between. CDR3 residues: CASSLDSVINYGYTF. The CDR3 DNA is TGCGCCAGCAGCTTAGACAGCGTCATTAACTATGGCTACACCTTC.

The J gene is TRBJ1-2, the V gene TRBV14; D ambiguous. The CDR3 is 14 residues long. The germline V and J ends were trimmed by 0 bases and 7 bases, with 12 bases remaining between them. Germline V CDR1 and CDR2: SGHDN, FVKESK. This chain's CDR3 is CASSQDRERVGYTF. CDR3 coding DNA: TGTGCCAGCAGCCAAGATAGAGAGAGGGTTGGCTACACCTTC.

V and J are TRBV10-3 and TRBJ1-1; D gene unclear. The germline gives CDR1 ENHRY, CDR2 SYGVKD. The CDR3 totals 15 residues. V lost 0 bases to trimming and J lost 5 bases, with 13 bases between them. This chain's CDR3 is CAISESIPFRTEAFF. Here the CDR3 DNA reads TGTGCCATCAGTGAGTCGATACCTTTTCGGACTGAAGCTTTCTTT.

CDR3 in amino acids: CASSMNRDPAYEQYF. The CDR3 DNA reads TGTGCCAGTAGTATGAACAGGGACCCGGCCTACGAGCAGTACTTC. The chain combines TRBV19 with TRBJ2-7, with D possibly being TRBD1 (6 bases). The germline CDR1 and CDR2 sequences are LNHDA and SQIVND (reference sequence). The CDR3 extends over 15 amino acids. Trimming removed 3 bases at V and 2 bases at J, with 14 bases between.

The gene calls are TRBV7-2 and TRBJ2-3, with 11 bases identical to TRBD2. Germline V CDR1 and CDR2: SGHTA, FQGNSA. Trimming cost V 2 bases and J 0 bases; bases outside gene matches: 4. The CDR3 is made up of 17 amino acids. The CDR3 nucleotides read TGTGCCAGCAGCTTAAGACTAGCGGGACCTAGCACAGATACGCAGTATTTT. Protein: CASSLRLAGPSTDTQYF.

The CDR3 protein is CASSFNRGVAGELFF. The CDR3 bases are TGTGCCAGCAGCTTTAACAGGGGAGTCGCCGGGGAGCTGTTTTTT. The rearrangement uses TRBV5-6 and TRBJ2-2, with 7 bases matching TRBD1. Germline V gene data show CDR1 as SGHDT and CDR2 as YYEEEE. Germline trimming cut 2 bases from V and 6 bases from J; bases unmatched to any gene: 7. CDR3 length: 15 residues.

V is TRBV9 and J is TRBJ2-2; 12 bases are shared with TRBD2. Germline lookup yields CDR1 SGDLS and CDR2 YYNGEE. CDR3 length equals 14 residues. V was clipped by 3 bases and J by 6 bases; unmatched bases: 0. CDR3 sequence (DNA): TGTGCCAGCAGCGGGACTAGCGGGGCCGGGGAGCTGTTTTTT. It yields the protein CASSGTSGAGELFF.

The chain links TRBV19 to TRBJ1-5; 8 bases agree with TRBD1. The CDR3 is 18 amino acids. Germline assignment: CDR1 LNHDA and CDR2 SQIVND (reference sequence). The junction had 9 bases not matched to a gene; V was cut back by 1 base and J by 1 base. This chain's CDR3 is CASSIGPLRQGSNQPQHF. CDR3 bases: TGTGCCAGTAGTATAGGTCCTCTCCGACAGGGGAGCAATCAGCCCCAGCATTTT.

The chain combines TRBV19 with TRBJ1-5; D may be TRBD1 (6 bases). Germline CDR1 reads LNHDA; CDR2 reads SQIVND (reference sequence). There are 15 residues in the CDR3. V gave up 2 bases and J gave up 0 bases, with 8 bases separating them. In DNA form, the CDR3 reads TGTGCCAGTAGTATACAGGGGTATAGCAATCAGCCCCAGCATTTT. As protein: CASSIQGYSNQPQHF.

This sequence joins TRBV6-1 and TRBJ2-7, with D possibly being TRBD1 (6 bases). Trimming pared 5 bases from V and 7 bases from J, leaving 18 bases between. The germline V gene has CDR1 MNHNS and CDR2 SASEGT. The CDR3 is 14 residues long. DNA of the CDR3: TGTGCCAGCAGTTCCGGTGGGGGCTGGAGGGAGCAGTACTTC. This codes for CASSSGGGWREQYF.

CDR3 nucleotides: TGTGCCACCAGCAGAGATAACAGACTAGCCTCGGGAGGGGAGACCCAGTACTTC. This codes for CATSRDNRLASGGETQYF. The V call is TRBV15, the J call TRBJ2-5; 8 bases agree with TRBD2. V lost 0 bases, J lost 5 bases, and 14 bases stayed unmatched. From germline, CDR1 is LNHNV and CDR2 YYDKDF (reference sequence). This CDR3 comprises 18 residues. The whole variable domain, remainder taken from reference TRBV15 and TRBJ2-5, is DAMVIQNPRYQVTQFGKPVTLSCSQTLNHNVMYWYQQKSSQAPKLLFHYYDKDFNNEADTPDNFQSRRPNTSFCFLDIRSPGLGDTAMYLCATSRDNRLASGGETQYFGPGTRLLVL.

The rearrangement joins TRBV5-1 to TRBJ1-4, with TRBD1 matching over 7 bases. The length of the CDR3 is 15 residues. V dropped 2 bases and J dropped 4; count of bases not matched to a gene: 5. CDR1 and CDR2 (germline): SGHRS, YFSETQ. CDR3 sequence reads: CASSLGGANNEKLFF. The CDR3, as DNA: TGCGCCAGCAGCTTAGGGGGCGCTAATAATGAAAAACTGTTTTTT. Full variable domain (missing parts from reference TRBV5-1 and TRBJ1-4): KAGVTQTPRYLIKTRGQQVTLSCSPISGHRSVSWYQQTPGQGLQFLFEYFSETQRNKGNFPGRFSGRQFSNSRSEMNVSTLELGDSALYLCASSLGGANNEKLFFGSGTQLSVL.

V gene TRBV5-6 combines with J gene TRBJ2-1; TRBD2 agrees at 13 bases. Germline assignment: CDR1 SGHDT and CDR2 YYEEEE. Trimming at V came to 2 bases and at J to 5 bases, leaving 1 base not matched to a gene. The CDR3 spans 15 residues. Here the CDR3 DNA reads TGTGCCAGCAGCTTTACTAGCGGGGGGGACAATGAGCAGTTCTTC. Translation gives CASSFTSGGDNEQFF.

The chain carries TRBV5-4 and TRBJ2-3, with D possibly TRBD2 on 6 matching bases. The CDR3 extends over 15 amino acids. The germline V and J ends were trimmed by 2 bases and 0 bases, with 10 bases remaining between them. The germline gives CDR1 SGHNT, CDR2 YYREEE (reference sequence). The CDR3 DNA reads TGTGCCAGCAGCTTTAGCGGAGTTAGCACAGATACGCAGTATTTT. Its translation is CASSFSGVSTDTQYF.

The gene calls are TRBV7-2 and TRBJ2-5; 9 positions match TRBD2. CDR1 and CDR2 from the germline V gene are SGHTA and FQGNSA. The CDR3 loop spans 13 amino acids. With 6 bases clipped from V and 3 bases from J, the junction kept 2 bases outside the gene matches. CDR3 in amino acids: CASRLAGEETQYF. CDR3 in DNA: TGTGCCAGCAGACTAGCGGGCGAAGAGACCCAGTACTTC. The whole variable domain, remainder taken from reference TRBV7-2 and TRBJ2-5, is GAGVSQSPSNKVTEKGKDVELRCDPISGHTALYWYRQSLGQGLEFLIYFQGNSAPDKSGLPSDRFSAERTGGSVSTLTIQRTQQEDSAVYLCASRLAGEETQYFGPGTRLLVL.